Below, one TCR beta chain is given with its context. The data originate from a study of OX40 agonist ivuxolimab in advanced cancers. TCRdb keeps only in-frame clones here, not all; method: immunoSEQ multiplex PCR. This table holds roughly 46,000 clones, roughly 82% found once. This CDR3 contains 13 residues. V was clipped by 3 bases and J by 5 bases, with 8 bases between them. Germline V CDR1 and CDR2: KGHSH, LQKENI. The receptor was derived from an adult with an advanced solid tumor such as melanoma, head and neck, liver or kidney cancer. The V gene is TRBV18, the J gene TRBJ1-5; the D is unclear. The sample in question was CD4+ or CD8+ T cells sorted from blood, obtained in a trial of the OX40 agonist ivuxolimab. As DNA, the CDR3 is TGTGCCAGCTCACCGGGGTCGGATCAGCCCCAGCATTTT. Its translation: CASSPGSDQPQHF.